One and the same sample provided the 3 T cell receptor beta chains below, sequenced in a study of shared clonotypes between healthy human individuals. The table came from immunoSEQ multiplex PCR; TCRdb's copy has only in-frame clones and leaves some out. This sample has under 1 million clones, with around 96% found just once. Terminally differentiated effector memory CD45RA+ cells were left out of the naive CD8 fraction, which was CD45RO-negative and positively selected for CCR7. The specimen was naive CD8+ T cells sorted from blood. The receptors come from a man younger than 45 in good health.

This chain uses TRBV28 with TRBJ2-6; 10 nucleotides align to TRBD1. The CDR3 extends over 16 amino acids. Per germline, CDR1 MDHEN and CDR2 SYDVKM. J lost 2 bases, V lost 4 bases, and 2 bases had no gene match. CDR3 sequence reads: CASSWDRGAGANVLTF. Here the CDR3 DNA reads TGTGCCAGCAGTTGGGACAGGGGAGCTGGGGCCAACGTCCTGACTTTC. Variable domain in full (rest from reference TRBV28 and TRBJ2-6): DVKVTQSSRYLVKRTGEKVFLECVQDMDHENMFWYRQDPGLGLRLIYFSYDVKMKEKGDIPEGYSVSREKKERFSLILESASTNQTSMYLCASSWDRGAGANVLTFGAGSRLTVL.

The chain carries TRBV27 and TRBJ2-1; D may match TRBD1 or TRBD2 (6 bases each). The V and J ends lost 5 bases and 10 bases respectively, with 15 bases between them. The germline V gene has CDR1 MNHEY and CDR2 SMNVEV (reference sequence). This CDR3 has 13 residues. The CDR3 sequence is CASSLSTGREQFF. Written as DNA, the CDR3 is TGTGCCAGCAGTCTAAGTACAGGGAGGGAGCAGTTCTTC.

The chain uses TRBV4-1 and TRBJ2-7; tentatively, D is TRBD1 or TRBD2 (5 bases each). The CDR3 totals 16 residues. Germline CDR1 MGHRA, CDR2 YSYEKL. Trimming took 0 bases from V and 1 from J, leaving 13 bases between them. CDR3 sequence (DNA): TGCGCCAGCAGCCAAGATGGGGACCGGCTTTCCTACGAGCAGTACTTC. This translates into CASSQDGDRLSYEQYF.